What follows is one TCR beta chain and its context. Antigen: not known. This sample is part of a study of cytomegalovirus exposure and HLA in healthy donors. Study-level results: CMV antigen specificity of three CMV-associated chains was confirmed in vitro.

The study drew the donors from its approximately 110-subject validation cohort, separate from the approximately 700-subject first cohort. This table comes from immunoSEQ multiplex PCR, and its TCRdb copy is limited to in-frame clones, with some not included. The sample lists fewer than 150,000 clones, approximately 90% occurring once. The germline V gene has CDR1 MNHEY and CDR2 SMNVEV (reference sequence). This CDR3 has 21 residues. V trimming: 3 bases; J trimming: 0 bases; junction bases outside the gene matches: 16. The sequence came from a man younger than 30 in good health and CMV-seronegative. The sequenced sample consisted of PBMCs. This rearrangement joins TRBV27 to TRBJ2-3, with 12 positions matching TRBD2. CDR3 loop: CASSLYSQVLAGGPSTDTQYF. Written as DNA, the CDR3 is TGTGCCAGCAGTTTGTACAGCCAAGTTCTAGCGGGAGGGCCCAGCACAGATACGCAGTATTTT.